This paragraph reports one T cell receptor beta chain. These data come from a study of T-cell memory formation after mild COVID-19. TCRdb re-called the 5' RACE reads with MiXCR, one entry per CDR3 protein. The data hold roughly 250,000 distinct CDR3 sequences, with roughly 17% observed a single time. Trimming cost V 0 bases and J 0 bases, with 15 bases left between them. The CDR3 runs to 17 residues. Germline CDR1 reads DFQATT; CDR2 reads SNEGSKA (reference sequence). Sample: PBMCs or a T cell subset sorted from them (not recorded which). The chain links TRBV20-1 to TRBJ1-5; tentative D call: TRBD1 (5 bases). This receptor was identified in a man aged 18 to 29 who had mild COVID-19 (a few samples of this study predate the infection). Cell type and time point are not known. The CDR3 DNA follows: TGCAGTGCTAGAGATGTTGAGGGACCGTATAGCAATCAGCCCCAGCATTTT. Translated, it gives CSARDVEGPYSNQPQHF.